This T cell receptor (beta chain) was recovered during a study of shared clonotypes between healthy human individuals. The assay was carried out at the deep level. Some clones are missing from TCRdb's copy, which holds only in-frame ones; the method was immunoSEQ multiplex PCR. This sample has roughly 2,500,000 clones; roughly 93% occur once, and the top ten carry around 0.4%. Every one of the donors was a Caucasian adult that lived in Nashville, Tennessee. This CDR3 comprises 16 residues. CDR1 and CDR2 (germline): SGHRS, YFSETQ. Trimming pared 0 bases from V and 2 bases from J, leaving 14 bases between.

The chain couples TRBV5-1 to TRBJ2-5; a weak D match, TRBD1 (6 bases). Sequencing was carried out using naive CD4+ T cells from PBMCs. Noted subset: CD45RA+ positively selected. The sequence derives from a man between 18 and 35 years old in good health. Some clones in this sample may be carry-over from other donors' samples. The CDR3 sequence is CASSLGSGGVQETQYF. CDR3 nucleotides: TGCGCCAGCAGCTTGGGTTCTGGGGGCGTTCAAGAGACCCAGTACTTC.